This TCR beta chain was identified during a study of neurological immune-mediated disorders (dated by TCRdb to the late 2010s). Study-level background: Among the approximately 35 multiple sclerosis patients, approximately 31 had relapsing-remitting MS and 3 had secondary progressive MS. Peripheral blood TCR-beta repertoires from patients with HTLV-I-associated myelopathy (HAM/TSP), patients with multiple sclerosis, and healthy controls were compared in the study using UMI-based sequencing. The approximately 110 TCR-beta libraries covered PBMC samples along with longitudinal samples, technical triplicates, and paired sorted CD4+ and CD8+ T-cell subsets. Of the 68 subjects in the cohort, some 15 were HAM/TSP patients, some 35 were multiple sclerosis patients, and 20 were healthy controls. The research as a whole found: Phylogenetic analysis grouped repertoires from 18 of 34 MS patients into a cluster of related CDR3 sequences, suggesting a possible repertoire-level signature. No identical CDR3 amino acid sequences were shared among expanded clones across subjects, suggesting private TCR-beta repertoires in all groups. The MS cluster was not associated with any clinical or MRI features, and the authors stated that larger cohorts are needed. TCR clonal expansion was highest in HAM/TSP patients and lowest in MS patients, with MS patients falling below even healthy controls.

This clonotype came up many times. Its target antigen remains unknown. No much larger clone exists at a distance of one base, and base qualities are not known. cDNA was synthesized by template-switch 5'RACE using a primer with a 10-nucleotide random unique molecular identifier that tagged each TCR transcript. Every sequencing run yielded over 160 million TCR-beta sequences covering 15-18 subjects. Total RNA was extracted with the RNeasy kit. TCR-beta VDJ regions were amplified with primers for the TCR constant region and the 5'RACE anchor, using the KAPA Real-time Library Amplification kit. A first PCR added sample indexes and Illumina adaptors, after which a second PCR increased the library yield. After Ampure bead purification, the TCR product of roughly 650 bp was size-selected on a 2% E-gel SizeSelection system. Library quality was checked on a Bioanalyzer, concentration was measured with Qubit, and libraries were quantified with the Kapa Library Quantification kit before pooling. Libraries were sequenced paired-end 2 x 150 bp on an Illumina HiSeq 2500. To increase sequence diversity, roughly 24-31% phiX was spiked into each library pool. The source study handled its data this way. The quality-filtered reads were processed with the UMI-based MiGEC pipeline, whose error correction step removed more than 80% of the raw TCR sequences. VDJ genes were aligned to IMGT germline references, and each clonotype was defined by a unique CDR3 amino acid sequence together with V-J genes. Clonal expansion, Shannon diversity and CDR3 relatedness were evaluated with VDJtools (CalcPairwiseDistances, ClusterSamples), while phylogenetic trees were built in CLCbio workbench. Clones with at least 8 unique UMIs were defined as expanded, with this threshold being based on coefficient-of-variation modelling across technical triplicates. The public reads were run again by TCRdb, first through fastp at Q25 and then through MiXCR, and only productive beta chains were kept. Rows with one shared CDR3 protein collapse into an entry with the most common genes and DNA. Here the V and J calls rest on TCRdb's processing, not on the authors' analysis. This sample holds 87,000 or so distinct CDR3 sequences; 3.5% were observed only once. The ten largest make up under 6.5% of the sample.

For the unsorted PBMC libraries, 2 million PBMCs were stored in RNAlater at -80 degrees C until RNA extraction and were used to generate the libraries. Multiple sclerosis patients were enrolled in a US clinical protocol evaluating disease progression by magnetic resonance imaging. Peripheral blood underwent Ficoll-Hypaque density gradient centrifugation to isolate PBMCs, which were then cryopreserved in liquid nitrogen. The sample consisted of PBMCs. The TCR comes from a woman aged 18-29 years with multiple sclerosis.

The CDR3: CASSKTGDHEQYF. The DNA reads as follows: TGTGCCAGCAGTAAGACAGGGGACCACGAGCAGTACTTC. Recombination linked TRBV6-2 or TRBV6-3 to TRBJ2-7, with 8 junctional bases fitting TRBD1. The CDR3, cysteine through phenylalanine, is 13 amino acids long. Kept here is only the CDR3 DNA, which spans 39 bases and is read in frame from base 1. Germline trimming: 5 bases from V, 5 bases from J; junction bases outside gene matches: 5. CDR1 and CDR2 are drawn from the germline V gene: MNHEY, SVGEGT.